The source of this T cell receptor beta chain is a study of PD-1 blockade in classical Hodgkin lymphoma. Study-wide context: Patients were infused with nivolumab 3 mg/kg every 2 weeks.

A note on this clone: The antigen remains undetermined.

Overall study results and limits: The study reported lower baseline TCR diversity in newly diagnosed patients than in healthy donors. The study found complete responders had baseline diversity similar to newly diagnosed patients. CD4+ but not CD8+ TCR diversity rose significantly by C4D1.

Time point noted: cycle 4 day 1 (C4D1), after less than 7 weeks of nivolumab. In every patient, relapse followed autologous stem cell transplantation, while exposure to brentuximab vedotin differed. Magnetic negative selection was used to purify CD4+ T cells from PBMCs that had been thawed. Using immunoSEQ multiplex PCR, the repertoire was profiled, and TCRdb retains in-frame clones only, with some absent. The sample lists about 19,000 clones, around four fifths occurring once. J lost 1 base, V lost 1 base, and 3 bases had no gene match. The germline V gene encodes CDR1 KGHSH and CDR2 LQKENI. This CDR3 is built from 17 residues.

This chain links TRBV18 with TRBJ2-3; 12 positions agree with TRBD2. The receptor was isolated from a human donor with classical Hodgkin lymphoma. The sample in question was CD4+ T cells from blood, obtained before the fourth cycle of nivolumab. The DNA for the CDR3 is TGTGCCAGCTCACCACGACTAGCGGGAGCCGGCACAGATACGCAGTATTTT. Protein sequence: CASSPRLAGAGTDTQYF.